This T cell receptor (beta chain) was observed in a study of CD8 T cells in ankylosing spondylitis. Study-wide results and caveats: Within matched ankylosing spondylitis synovial fluid, disease-linked clones were reportedly significantly enriched. A motif of 7 or 8 highly homologous TCR beta variants was seen as apparently characteristic of ankylosing spondylitis blood. Some motif variants were previously reported in reactive arthritis synovial fluid and blood.

This clonotype was recorded at least ten times. The antigen remains undetermined. TCR beta libraries were made by quantitative 5'-RACE with molecular barcodes. TCRdb re-called the 5' RACE reads with MiXCR, one entry per CDR3 protein. The sample has fewer than 250,000 distinct CDR3 sequences, over 9.5% seen once. This clonotype was sampled from a male donor with ankylosing spondylitis or in good health (not recorded which). The sequenced material came from blood, either unsorted or a sorted T cell fraction (not recorded which).

CDR3 sequence reads: CASISEDRTYEQYF. The CDR3 DNA reads as TGTGCCAGCATCTCCGAAGACAGGACATACGAGCAGTACTTC. The gene calls are TRBV5-5 and TRBJ2-7; the D gene is possibly TRBD1 (6 bases). The CDR3 is 14 residues long. Trimming took off 6 bases at V and 4 bases at J, with 17 bases between the two ends. Per germline, CDR1 SGHKS and CDR2 YYEKEE (reference sequence).